The TCR beta chain under discussion was sequenced for a study of cytotoxic CD8 clonotypes in ibrutinib-treated CLL. Germline V CDR1 and CDR2: SGHRS, YFSETQ. V dropped 1 base and J dropped 4 bases, with 9 bases sitting between them. The CDR3 totals 13 residues. Sequencing was performed with immunoSEQ multiplex PCR; in TCRdb, only in-frame clones are kept and a portion is missing. The sample contains approximately 47,000 clones, 50% to 65% of which appear only once. The sample holds a few counts of this clone. The rearrangement links TRBV5-1 to TRBJ2-7; weak D call: TRBD1 (5 bases). The origin of this receptor is a human donor with chronic lymphocytic leukemia. The specimen was PBMCs, collected after 24 months of ibrutinib treatment. Here the CDR3 DNA reads TGCGCCAGCAGCTTGAGCCAGGGATACGAGCAGTACTTC. Amino acid sequence: CASSLSQGYEQYF.